Only one count was recorded for the clone carrying this TCR beta chain. Participant ages covered about 18 to 100 years across 24 US areas. Donors were grouped by their self-reported clinical history. For recovered donors of Cohort 3, there were two negative PCRs, clearance, or symptom resolution. These data are taken from a study of blood T cell repertoires in COVID-19. The method was immunoSEQ multiplex PCR; TCRdb's version includes in-frame clones alone and lacks a portion of them. The sample records a few hundred thousand clones, over 75% being singletons. Germline V lookup: CDR1 ENHRY, CDR2 SYGVKD. Trimming took 7 bases from V and 6 from J; bases not matched to a gene: 4. CDR3 length: 14 residues.

The material sequenced was PBMCs or T cells enriched from blood (not recorded which). This TCR was sampled from a woman aged 40 to 50 who had recovered from COVID-19. The chain links TRBV10-3 to TRBJ2-7; 15 bases agree with TRBD2. The CDR3 reads CAIMGTSGRFEQYF. DNA of the CDR3: TGTGCCATCATGGGGACTAGCGGGAGGTTCGAGCAGTACTTC.